The source of this T cell receptor beta chain is a study of T cell changes during pregnancy in multiple sclerosis. V gave up 4 bases and J gave up 3 bases; unmatched junction bases: 9. This CDR3 spans 16 amino acids. CDR1 MDHEN and CDR2 SYDVKM come from the germline V gene. Some clones are missing from TCRdb's copy, which holds only in-frame ones; the method was immunoSEQ multiplex PCR. The sample includes around 99,000 clones, around 92% seen only once; the top ten take around 2.7%. This clone was counted once. The V and J genes are TRBV28 and TRBJ2-7; 10 bases line up with TRBD2. The sample consisted of peripheral blood, taken in the first trimester of pregnancy. The receptor's source is a female donor with multiple sclerosis, enrolled in a pregnancy study. The CDR3, as DNA: TGTGCCAGCAGTTCGAGGCTAGCGGGAGCTTACTACGAGCAGTACTTC. Translated, it gives CASSSRLAGAYYEQYF.